This T cell receptor (beta chain) was captured in a study of shared clonotypes between healthy human individuals. Germline assignment: CDR1 SGDLS and CDR2 YYNGEE. The CDR3 runs 15 residues. V was shortened by 4 bases and J by 5 bases, with 16 bases between the two germline ends. The assay was immunoSEQ multiplex PCR, and TCRdb's table has in-frame clones only and misses some. The table lists 600,000 to 750,000 clones, 90% of them singletons, with 30% to 40% in the top ten. This TCR came from a man between 18 and 35 years old in good health. Some clones in this sample may be carry-over from other donors' samples. The sample taken for sequencing was memory CD8+ T cells from PBMCs. The subset denotes: CD45RO+ cells pooled with CCR7-negative TemRA cells. V is TRBV9 and J is TRBJ2-1; D remains unclear. The CDR3 DNA reads TGTGCCAGCAGCTTAAGTGGCAGGTCAAACAATGAGCAGTTCTTC. Translating it yields CASSLSGRSNNEQFF. The full variable domain, with the rest looked up from reference TRBV9 and TRBJ2-1, is DSGVTQTPKHLITATGQRVTLRCSPRSGDLSVYWYQQSLDQGLQFLIQYYNGEERAKGNILERFSAQQFPDLHSELNLSSLELGDSALYFCASSLSGRSNNEQFFGPGTRLTVL.